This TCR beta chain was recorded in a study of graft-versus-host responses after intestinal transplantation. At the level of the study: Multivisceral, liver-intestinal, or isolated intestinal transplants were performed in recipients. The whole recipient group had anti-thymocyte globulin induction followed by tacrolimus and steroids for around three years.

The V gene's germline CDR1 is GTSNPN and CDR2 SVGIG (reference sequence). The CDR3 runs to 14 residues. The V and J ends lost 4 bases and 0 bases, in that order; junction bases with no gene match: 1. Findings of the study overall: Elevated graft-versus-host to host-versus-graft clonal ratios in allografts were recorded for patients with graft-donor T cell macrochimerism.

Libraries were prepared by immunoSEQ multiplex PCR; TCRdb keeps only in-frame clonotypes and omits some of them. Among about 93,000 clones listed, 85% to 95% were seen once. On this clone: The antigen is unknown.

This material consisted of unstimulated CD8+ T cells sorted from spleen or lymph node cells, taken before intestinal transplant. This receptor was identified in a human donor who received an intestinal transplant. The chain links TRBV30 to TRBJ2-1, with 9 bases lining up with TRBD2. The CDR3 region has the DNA TGTGCCTGGAATAGCGGGGGCTCCTACAATGAGCAGTTCTTC. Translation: CAWNSGGSYNEQFF.